The clone carrying this TCR beta chain was detected only a few times. Antigen: not known. This CDR3 contains 17 residues. V shed 1 base and J 5 bases; nucleotides not matched to a gene: 15. Per the germline V gene, CDR1 is SQVTM and CDR2 is ANQGSEA. This sample was included in a study of CD8+ T cells in alopecia areata. Points from the study as a whole: Scalp sequencing captures resident alphabeta T cells of normal skin too. Lesional scalp, notably in alopecia totalis/universalis, had clonality above that of normal scalp.

cDNA prepared by RNA extraction and subsequent reverse transcription served as the template for sequencing. This table comes from immunoSEQ multiplex PCR, and its TCRdb copy is limited to in-frame clones, with some not included. The sample records some 110,000 clones, roughly 69% being singletons. The clonotype originates from a human donor in good health. This chain joins TRBV29-1 and TRBJ2-3; TRBD1 aligns across 7 bases. Sequences were obtained from CD4+ T cells sorted from blood. The CDR3, as DNA: TGCAGCGTTGAAGGAGGGGGCAAGCAGTTTCATATAGATACGCAGTATTTT. It encodes CSVEGGGKQFHIDTQYF.